What follows are 14 T cell receptor beta chains derived from one specimen sequenced in a study of T cell repertoires in cytomegalovirus infection. The antigens these receptors bind are not known. Using its own MiXCR run on the reads, TCRdb lists one record per CDR3 protein. The top ten clones hold 41% of a sample with about 110,000 distinct CDR3 sequences, around 30% of them seen once. Sequenced material: CD8+ T cells from cultured PBMCs, taken from culture after CMV antigen stimulation. The source is a human donor in good health (CMV status not recorded). Some clones in this sample may be carry-over from other donors' samples.

This chain uses TRBV27 with TRBJ1-5, with a tentative D call TRBD1 (6 bases). V was clipped by 4 bases and J by 4 bases, with 14 bases between them. Per the germline V gene, CDR1 is MNHEY and CDR2 is SMNVEV (reference sequence). This CDR3 has 15 amino acids. The CDR3 spells CASSSRRGANQPQHF. CDR3 nucleotides: TGTGCCAGCAGTTCCCGGCGGGGGGCGAATCAGCCCCAGCATTTT.

The chain joins TRBV6-1 to TRBJ2-6, with D unclear. V was trimmed by 10 bases and J by 0 bases, leaving 13 bases between them. CDR1 MNHNS and CDR2 SASEGT come from the germline V gene. The CDR3 consists of 15 residues. The CDR3 protein is CATSLGSSGANVLTF. In nucleotides, the CDR3 is TGTGCCACCTCCCTTGGGTCCTCTGGGGCCAACGTCCTGACTTTC.

This clonotype turned up a few times. This chain connects TRBV27 to TRBJ1-6; 7 positions match TRBD1. V shed 0 bases and J 8 bases; nucleotides not matched to a gene: 4. CDR1 is MNHEY, CDR2 SMNVEV, per germline (reference sequence). The CDR3 totals 15 residues. The CDR3 reads CASSLSGTVDSPLHF. The CDR3 DNA is TGTGCCAGCAGTTTATCGGGGACAGTGGATTCACCCCTCCACTTT.

This clonotype was detected ten times or more. The J gene is TRBJ1-6, the V gene TRBV7-9; unclear D gene. Trimming took 6 bases from V and 6 from J, leaving 15 bases between them. The CDR3 covers 15 residues. Germline CDR1 SEHNR, CDR2 FQNEAQ (reference sequence). CDR3 loop: CASRAGRNINSPLHF. The CDR3 DNA is TGTGCCAGCAGGGCCGGGAGAAATATTAATTCACCCCTCCACTTT.

The chain is built from TRBV6-2 or TRBV6-3 and TRBJ2-7; D is unresolved. CDR1 is MNHEY, CDR2 SVGEGT, per germline. The length of the CDR3 is 17 residues. Trimming pared 0 bases from V and 0 bases from J, leaving 15 bases between. The CDR3 coding sequence is TGTGCCAGCAGTTACTCGATTCGCGACGGAGACTCCTACGAGCAGTACTTC. This gives the protein CASSYSIRDGDSYEQYF.

The chain is built from TRBV7-9 and TRBJ2-1; D is possibly TRBD1 (6 bases). V lost 3 bases and J lost 8, with 17 bases in between. The CDR3 spans 15 residues. Germline assignment: CDR1 SEHNR and CDR2 FQNEAQ (reference sequence). The CDR3 DNA reads TGTGCCAGCAGCTTCGGAGACAGGACCTCCGATGAGCAGTTCTTC. Its translation is CASSFGDRTSDEQFF.

The table lists this clonotype with a count of one. The junction does not match germline at one end; this may be a read error. The chain's CDR3 is CNASAGFMNTEAFF. The CDR3 DNA sequence: TGCAATGCTAGTGCAGGTTTTATGAACACTGAAGCTTTCTTT. J is TRBJ1-1 and V is TRBV20-1; D call uncertain. Germline V lookup: CDR1 DFQATT, CDR2 SNEGSKA (reference sequence). The length of the CDR3 is 14 residues.

The chain has TRBV6-1 and TRBJ2-1, with D possibly matching TRBD2 (7 bases). Per germline, CDR1 MNHNS and CDR2 SASEGT. The CDR3 length is 14 residues. The V and J ends lost 8 bases and 9 bases respectively, with 20 bases between them. This chain's CDR3 is CASQVGGGPSEQFF. CDR3 DNA: TGTGCCAGCCAGGTGGGGGGGGGGCCGAGTGAGCAGTTCTTC.

The chain carries TRBV20-1 and TRBJ2-5, with D possibly TRBD1 on 6 matching bases. The CDR3 spans 14 residues. The germline gives CDR1 DFQATT, CDR2 SNEGSKA (reference sequence). V was clipped by 6 bases and J by 5 bases, with 19 bases between them. CDR3 region: CSARGTTPGETQYF. Written as DNA, the CDR3 is TGCAGTGCGAGGGGGACCACCCCCGGGGAGACCCAGTACTTC.

This clonotype came up a few times. This sequence joins TRBV7-2 and TRBJ2-1; D is unresolved. This CDR3 has 15 amino acids. The V and J ends lost 0 bases and 4 bases respectively, with 10 bases between them. CDR1 is SGHTA, CDR2 FQGNSA, per germline. The CDR3 DNA follows: TGTGCCAGCAGCTTAGCGGTGGGCGAGTACAATGAGCAGTTCTTC. Its protein product is CASSLAVGEYNEQFF.

J is TRBJ2-2 and V is TRBV2; tentative D call: TRBD2 (5 bases). This CDR3 is built from 17 residues. V lost 1 base and J 0 bases, leaving 12 bases between the germline ends. Germline CDR1 and CDR2: SNHLY and FYNNEI. The CDR3 reads CASSEDGEPANTGELFF. In DNA form, the CDR3 reads TGTGCCAGCAGTGAAGATGGGGAGCCGGCGAACACCGGGGAGCTGTTTTTT.

The chain combines TRBV12-3 or TRBV12-4 with TRBJ2-2; D possibly matches TRBD1 or TRBD2 (6 bases each). The CDR3 loop spans 15 amino acids. V was clipped by 4 bases and J by 0 bases, with 9 bases between them. This CDR3 is CASSSEGANTGELFF. CDR3 DNA sequence: TGTGCCAGCAGTTCGGAGGGGGCGAACACCGGGGAGCTGTTTTTT.

The rearrangement joins TRBV28 to TRBJ1-5; D is ambiguous. Trimming left V 7 bases short and J 1 base short, with 14 bases between. The CDR3 runs 15 residues. Germline assignment: CDR1 MDHEN and CDR2 SYDVKM. The CDR3 bases are TGTGCCAGCACCGACCACGCGAAGAGCAATCAGCCCCAGCATTTT. As protein: CASTDHAKSNQPQHF.

This chain links TRBV6-2 or TRBV6-3 with TRBJ2-7; 12 bases are shared with TRBD2. V shed 2 bases and J 0 bases; nucleotides not matched to a gene: 5. Germline-derived CDR1 and CDR2 are MNHEY and SVGEGT. The CDR3 extends over 17 amino acids. The DNA for the CDR3 is TGTGCCAGCAGTTACGGACTAGCGGGGATCCTCTCCTACGAGCAGTACTTC. Protein product: CASSYGLAGILSYEQYF.